The 9 T cell receptor beta chains below were found in one sample sequenced in a study of post-analysis software for immune sequencing data. Findings of the study overall: In patients, roughly 5 TRBV segments were more frequent than in controls, with TRBV5-6, TRBV5-1 and TRBV20-1 among them.

Antigen specificity for these receptors is unknown. TCR beta cDNA libraries had unique molecular identifiers. Each CDR3 protein is one row after TCRdb ran MiXCR on the PCR reads. The sample lists roughly 800,000 distinct CDR3 sequences, just over 45% occurring once. Input material: blood. The source is a girl between 10 and 17 years old with multiple sclerosis.

This clonotype has at least ten counts. The rearrangement links TRBV29-1 to TRBJ2-7, with D unclear. Per the germline V gene, CDR1 is SQVTM and CDR2 is ANQGSEA. The CDR3 extends over 10 amino acids. Here the CDR3 reads CSVGSYEQYF. DNA of the CDR3: TGCAGTGTGGGGTCCTACGAGCAGTACTTC.

The chain recombines TRBV10-3 with TRBJ2-3, with D perhaps TRBD1 (6 bases). Germline lookup yields CDR1 ENHRY and CDR2 SYGVKD. V was shortened by 6 bases and J by 0 bases, with 13 bases between the two germline ends. The CDR3 sequence is 15 residues long. The CDR3 protein is CAIRTQGFSTDTQYF. In DNA, the CDR3 is TGTGCCATCAGGACGCAGGGGTTTAGCACAGATACGCAGTATTTT.

This clonotype was detected only a few times. The chain combines TRBV24-1 with TRBJ2-7; D assignment may be TRBD1 or TRBD2 (6 bases each). Germline values: CDR1 KGHDR, CDR2 SFDVKD. Between the trimmed V and J ends, which lost 3 bases and 0 bases, there was a span of 11 bases. The CDR3 is 15 residues long. Here the CDR3 reads CATSDAGHNSYEQYF. The CDR3 nucleotides read TGTGCCACCAGTGATGCGGGACACAACTCCTACGAGCAGTACTTC.

The V and J genes are TRBV7-2 and TRBJ2-3; TRBD2 is a possible D gene (7 bases). There are 17 residues in the CDR3. Trimming cost V 1 base and J 7 bases, with 21 bases left between them. The germline V gene has CDR1 SGHTA and CDR2 FQGNSA. CDR3 in amino acids: CASSLVRGRGGPNTQYF. CDR3 in DNA: TGTGCCAGCAGCTTAGTAAGGGGGAGGGGGGGCCCTAATACGCAGTATTTT.

This chain joins TRBV6-5 and TRBJ2-5; no firm D call. Germline lookup yields CDR1 MNHEY and CDR2 SVGAGI. This CDR3 spans 13 amino acids. V gave up 7 bases and J gave up 11 bases, with 20 bases separating them. The CDR3 DNA sequence: TGTGCCAGCAAGGATGGGCCTGCTAATGAGCAGTACTTC. Translated: CASKDGPANEQYF.

The chain couples TRBV27 to TRBJ2-1; TRBD2 aligns across 7 bases. The CDR3 extends over 14 amino acids. CDR1 and CDR2 (germline): MNHEY, SMNVEV (reference sequence). Losses at the gene ends were 6 bases for V and 3 bases for J; bases not matched to a gene: 5. The CDR3 spells CASSTGGLYNEQFF. CDR3 coding DNA: TGTGCCAGCAGCACGGGAGGTCTCTACAATGAGCAGTTCTTC.

The rearrangement links TRBV9 to TRBJ2-4; the match to TRBD2 covers 9 bases. Germline V gene data show CDR1 as SGDLS and CDR2 as YYNGEE. V lost 4 bases, J lost 8 bases, and 10 bases stayed unmatched. This CDR3 is built from 15 residues. The CDR3 loop reads CASSTSGRTVDIQYF. DNA of the CDR3: TGTGCCAGCAGCACCAGCGGGAGGACAGTTGACATTCAGTACTTC.

This clonotype showed up just a few times. This chain joins TRBV20-1 and TRBJ2-5; D is ambiguous. Germline-derived CDR1 and CDR2 are DFQATT and SNEGSKA (reference sequence). The CDR3 runs to 15 residues. With 0 bases removed from V and 1 base from J, the gap between germline ends came to 12 bases. The CDR3 DNA reads as TGCAGTGCTAGAGATGATCGGACGGCCCAAGAGACCCAGTACTTC. Encoded protein: CSARDDRTAQETQYF.

This chain connects TRBV7-2 to TRBJ2-7; 8 bases line up with TRBD2. Looked up from germline, CDR1 is SGHTA and CDR2 is FQGNSA. With 2 bases clipped from V and 5 bases from J, the junction kept 5 bases outside the gene matches. This CDR3 spans 14 amino acids. CDR3: CASSLRGRINEQYF. The DNA for the CDR3 is TGTGCCAGCAGCTTACGCGGGAGGATAAACGAGCAGTACTTC.